The clone carrying this T cell receptor beta chain was counted ten times or more. What it recognizes is unknown. RNA transcripts served as the template for amplifying TCR beta CDR3 regions. HTBI primers were the set used in a first-round RT-PCR of the TCR CDR3. Each CDR3 protein is one row after TCRdb ran MiXCR on the multiplex PCR reads. The sample consists of about 590,000 distinct CDR3 sequences, approximately 15% of them appearing once. These data are taken from a study of T cells in Graves' hyperthyroidism and ophthalmopathy. Study-wide points: Researchers found most expanded thyroid clonotypes above 0.001 in blood as well.

The CDR3 covers 14 residues. V lost 0 bases to trimming and J lost 1 base, with 6 bases between them. Inclusion characteristics of ophthalmopathy patients comprised a Clinical Activity Score of at least 3, a NOSPECS grade of at least 4, and duration under 3 months. Exclusion of patients followed from uncontrolled infection, other autoimmune disease, pregnancy or lactation. Each diagnosis drew on symptoms, thyroxine, TRAb, thyroid ultrasound and orbital computed tomography findings. The sequencing input was blood. The rearrangement uses TRBV12-3 or TRBV12-4 and TRBJ1-1; no clear D. This TCR was recovered from a woman between 18 and 29 years old with Graves' ophthalmopathy. CDR3 DNA sequence: TGTGCCAGCAGTTTAGCCATAAGGAACACTGAAGCTTTCTTT. Its translation is CASSLAIRNTEAFF.